One T cell receptor (beta chain) is described in this entry. The antigen is undetermined. This entry comes from a study of cytomegalovirus exposure and HLA in healthy donors. Study results and limitations: Some V segments could not be told apart, so they were left out, TRBV6-2 and TRBV6-3 among them. TCR beta chains numbering roughly 150 were designated cytomegalovirus-associated. According to a later analysis, donors in an Asian-associated ancestry cluster reportedly had fewer N-insertions than the 666-donor mean.

Germline loops: CDR1 LNHDA, CDR2 SQIVND (reference sequence). The CDR3 has 16 residues. Germline trimming cut 4 bases from V and 3 bases from J; bases unmatched to any gene: 5. PCR used 60 Vbeta primers and 13 Jbeta primers. Generated by immunoSEQ multiplex PCR, the TCRdb table keeps only in-frame clones and is missing some. This table has about 130,000 clones, around 83% appearing once. Sequencing was performed on PBMCs. The chain uses TRBV19 and TRBJ2-1; 11 bases are shared with TRBD2. This TCR was recovered from a man between 50 and 59 years old in good health and CMV-seronegative. In DNA form, the CDR3 reads TGTGCCAGTAGTAAAGTAGCGGGGGGGGGCTACAATGAGCAGTTCTTC. Amino acids: CASSKVAGGGYNEQFF.